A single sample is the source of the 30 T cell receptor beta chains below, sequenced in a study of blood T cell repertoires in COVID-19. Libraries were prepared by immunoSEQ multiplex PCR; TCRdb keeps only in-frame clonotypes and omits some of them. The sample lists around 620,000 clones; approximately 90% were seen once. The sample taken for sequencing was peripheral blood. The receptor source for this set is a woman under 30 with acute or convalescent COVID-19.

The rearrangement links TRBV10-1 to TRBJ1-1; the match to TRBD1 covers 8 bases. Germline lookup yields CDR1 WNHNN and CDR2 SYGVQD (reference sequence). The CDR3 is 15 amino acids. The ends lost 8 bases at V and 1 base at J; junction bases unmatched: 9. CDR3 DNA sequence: TGCGCCAGCCGCGGGACAGGTTCACGGAACACTGAAGCTTTCTTT. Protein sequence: CASRGTGSRNTEAFF.

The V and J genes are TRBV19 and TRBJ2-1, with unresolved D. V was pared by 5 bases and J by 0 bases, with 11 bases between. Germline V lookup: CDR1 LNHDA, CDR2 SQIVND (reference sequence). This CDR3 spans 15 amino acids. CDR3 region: CASSPGGDSYNEQFF. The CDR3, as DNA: TGTGCCAGTAGTCCTGGCGGAGACTCCTACAATGAGCAGTTCTTC.

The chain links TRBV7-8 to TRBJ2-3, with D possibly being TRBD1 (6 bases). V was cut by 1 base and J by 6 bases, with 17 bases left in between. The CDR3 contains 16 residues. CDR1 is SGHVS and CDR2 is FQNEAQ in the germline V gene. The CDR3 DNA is TGTGCCAGCAGCTTAGTTGTGGGGGCCCCAACGGATACGCAGTATTTT. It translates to CASSLVVGAPTDTQYF.

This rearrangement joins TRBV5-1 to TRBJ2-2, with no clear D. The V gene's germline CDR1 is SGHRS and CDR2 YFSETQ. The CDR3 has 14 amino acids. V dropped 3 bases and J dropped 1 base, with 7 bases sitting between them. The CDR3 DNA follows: TGCGCCAGCAGCTCCCGACAGAACACCGGGGAGCTGTTTTTT. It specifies CASSSRQNTGELFF.

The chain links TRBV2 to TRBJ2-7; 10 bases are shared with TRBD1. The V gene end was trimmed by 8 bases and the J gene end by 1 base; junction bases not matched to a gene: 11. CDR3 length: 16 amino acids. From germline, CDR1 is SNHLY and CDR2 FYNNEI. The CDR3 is CASCRDRGEASYEQYF. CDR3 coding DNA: TGTGCCAGCTGCCGGGACAGGGGAGAGGCGTCCTACGAGCAGTACTTC.

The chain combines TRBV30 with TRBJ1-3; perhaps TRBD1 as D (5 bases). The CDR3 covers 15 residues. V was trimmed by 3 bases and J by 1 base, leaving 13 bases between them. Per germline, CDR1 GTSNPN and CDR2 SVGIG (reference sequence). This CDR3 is CAWSHTGLSGNTIYF. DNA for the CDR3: TGTGCCTGGAGCCATACGGGACTTTCTGGAAACACCATATATTTT.

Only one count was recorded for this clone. The chain's CDR3 is CASSKQGGGAFF. As DNA, the CDR3 is TGTGCCAGCAGCAAACAGGGGGGTGGAGCTTTCTTT. This chain uses TRBV7-9 with TRBJ1-1; TRBD1 matches 8 bases. The CDR3 has 12 residues. After removal of 5 bases from V and 10 bases from J, the junction contained 6 bases not matched to a gene. Germline CDR1 SEHNR, CDR2 FQNEAQ (reference sequence).

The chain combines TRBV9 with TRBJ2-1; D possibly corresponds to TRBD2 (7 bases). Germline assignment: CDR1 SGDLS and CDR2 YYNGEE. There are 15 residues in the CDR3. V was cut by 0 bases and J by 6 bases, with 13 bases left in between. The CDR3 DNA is TGTGCCAGCAGCGTAGGAGGGGGGGCCTTCAATGAGCAGTTCTTC. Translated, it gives CASSVGGGAFNEQFF.

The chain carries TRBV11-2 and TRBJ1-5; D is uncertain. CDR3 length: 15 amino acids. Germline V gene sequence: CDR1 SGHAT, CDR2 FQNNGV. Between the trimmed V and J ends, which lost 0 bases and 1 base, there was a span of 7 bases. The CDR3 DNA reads TGTGCCAGCAGCTTAGATGGCAGAAGCAATCAGCCCCAGCATTTT. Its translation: CASSLDGRSNQPQHF.

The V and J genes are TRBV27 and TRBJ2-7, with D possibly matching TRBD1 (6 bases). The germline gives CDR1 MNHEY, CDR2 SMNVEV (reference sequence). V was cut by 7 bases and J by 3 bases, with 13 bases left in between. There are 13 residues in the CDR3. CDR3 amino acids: CASTGQPDYEQYF. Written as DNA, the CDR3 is TGTGCCAGCACTGGACAGCCGGACTACGAGCAGTACTTC.

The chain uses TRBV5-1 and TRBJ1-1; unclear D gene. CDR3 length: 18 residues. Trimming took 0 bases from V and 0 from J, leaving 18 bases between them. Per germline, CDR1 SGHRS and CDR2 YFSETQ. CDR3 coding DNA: TGCGCCAGCAGCTTGGAGGCCGGTTTCGCGGGAGTGAACACTGAAGCTTTCTTT. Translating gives CASSLEAGFAGVNTEAFF.

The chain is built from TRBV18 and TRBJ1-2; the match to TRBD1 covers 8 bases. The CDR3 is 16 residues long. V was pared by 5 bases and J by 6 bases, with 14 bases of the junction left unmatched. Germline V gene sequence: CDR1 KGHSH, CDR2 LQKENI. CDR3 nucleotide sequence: TGTGCCAGCTCATACCAGTTGACTGGGACAGGCCATGGCTACACCTTC. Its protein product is CASSYQLTGTGHGYTF.

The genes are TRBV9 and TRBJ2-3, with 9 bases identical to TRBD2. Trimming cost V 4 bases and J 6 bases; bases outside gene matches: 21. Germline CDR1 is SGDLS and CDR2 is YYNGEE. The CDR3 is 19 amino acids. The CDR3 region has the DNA TGTGCCAGCAGCTCACGAGGTAGCGGGGGCCCTCTTAATTCGGATACGCAGTATTTT. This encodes CASSSRGSGGPLNSDTQYF.

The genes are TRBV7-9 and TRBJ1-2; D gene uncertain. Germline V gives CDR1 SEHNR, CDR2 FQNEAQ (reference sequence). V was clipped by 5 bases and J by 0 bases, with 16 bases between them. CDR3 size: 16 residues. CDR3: CASSREGRPANYGYTF. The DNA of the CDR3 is TGTGCCAGCAGCCGGGAAGGGAGGCCAGCTAACTATGGCTACACCTTC.

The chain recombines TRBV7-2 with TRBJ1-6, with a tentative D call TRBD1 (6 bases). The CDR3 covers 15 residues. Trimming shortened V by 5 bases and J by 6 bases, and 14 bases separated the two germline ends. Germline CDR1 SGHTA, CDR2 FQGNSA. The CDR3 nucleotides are TGTGCCAGCAGCGTCCTGGGCAGGGGTAATTCACCCCTCCACTTT. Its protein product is CASSVLGRGNSPLHF.

The CDR3, as DNA: TGTGCCAGCAGCCCAAGCGCCTTGGGGCCAGATACGCAGTATTTT. Translated, it gives CASSPSALGPDTQYF. The chain recombines TRBV9 with TRBJ2-3, with D possibly matching TRBD1 (5 bases). This CDR3 is 15 amino acids long. V gave up 4 bases and J gave up 4 bases, with 16 bases separating them. The germline CDR1 and CDR2 sequences are SGDLS and YYNGEE.

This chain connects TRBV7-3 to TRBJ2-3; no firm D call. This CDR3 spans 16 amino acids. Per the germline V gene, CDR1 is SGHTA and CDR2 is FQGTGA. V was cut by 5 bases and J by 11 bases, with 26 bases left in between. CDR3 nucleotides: TGTGCCAGCAGCGCCCCTGACTCGGCCATTAGGCATGAGCAGTATTTT. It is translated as CASSAPDSAIRHEQYF.

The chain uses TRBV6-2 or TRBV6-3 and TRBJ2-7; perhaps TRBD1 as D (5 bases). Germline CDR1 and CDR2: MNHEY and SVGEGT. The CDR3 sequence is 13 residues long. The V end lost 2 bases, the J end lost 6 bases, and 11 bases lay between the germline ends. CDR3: CASSYQGLGEQYF. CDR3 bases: TGTGCCAGCAGTTACCAGGGTCTGGGCGAGCAGTACTTC.

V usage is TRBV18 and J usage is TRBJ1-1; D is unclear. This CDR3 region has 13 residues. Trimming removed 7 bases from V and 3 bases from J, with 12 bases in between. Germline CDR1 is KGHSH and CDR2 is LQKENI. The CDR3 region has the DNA TGTGCCAGCTGCGAAATGAGGGACACTGAAGCTTTCTTT. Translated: CASCEMRDTEAFF.

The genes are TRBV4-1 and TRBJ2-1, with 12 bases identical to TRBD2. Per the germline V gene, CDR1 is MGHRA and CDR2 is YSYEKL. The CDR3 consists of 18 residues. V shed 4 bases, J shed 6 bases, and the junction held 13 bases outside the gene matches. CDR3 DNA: TGCGCCAGCAGCCGCGGGGAAGCCGGGACTAGCGGGCCCAATGAGCAGTTCTTC. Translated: CASSRGEAGTSGPNEQFF.

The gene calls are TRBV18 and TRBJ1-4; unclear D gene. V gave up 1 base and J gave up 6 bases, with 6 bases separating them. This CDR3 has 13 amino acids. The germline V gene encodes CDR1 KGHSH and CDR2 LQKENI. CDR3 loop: CASSPRRDEKLFF. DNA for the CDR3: TGTGCCAGCTCACCACGGAGGGATGAAAAACTGTTTTTT.

The CDR3 reads CASSQGSTGNTEAFF. The CDR3 DNA sequence: TGCGCCAGCAGCCAAGGAAGCACAGGGAACACTGAAGCTTTCTTT. The chain is built from TRBV4-3 and TRBJ1-1; D perhaps matches TRBD1 (5 bases). The germline CDR1 and CDR2 sequences are LGHNA and YSLEER. The V gene lost 1 base and the J gene lost 1 base, with 10 bases spanning the gap. The CDR3 totals 15 residues.

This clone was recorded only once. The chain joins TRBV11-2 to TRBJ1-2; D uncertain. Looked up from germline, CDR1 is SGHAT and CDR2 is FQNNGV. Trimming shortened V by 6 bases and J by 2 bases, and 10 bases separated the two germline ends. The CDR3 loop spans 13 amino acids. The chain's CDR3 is CASRGEENYGYTF. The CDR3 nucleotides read TGTGCCAGCAGGGGAGAAGAGAACTATGGCTACACCTTC.

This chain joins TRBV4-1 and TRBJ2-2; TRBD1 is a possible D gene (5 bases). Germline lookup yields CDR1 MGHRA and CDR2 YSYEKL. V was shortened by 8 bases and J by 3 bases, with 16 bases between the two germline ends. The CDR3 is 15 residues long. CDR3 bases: TGCGCCAGCGTACCTTGGCAGGGTCACACCGGGGAGCTGTTTTTT. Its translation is CASVPWQGHTGELFF.

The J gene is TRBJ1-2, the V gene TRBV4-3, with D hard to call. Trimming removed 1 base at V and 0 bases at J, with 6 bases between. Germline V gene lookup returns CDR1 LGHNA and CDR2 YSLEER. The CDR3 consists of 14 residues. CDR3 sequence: CASSQVTANYGYTF. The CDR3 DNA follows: TGCGCCAGCAGCCAAGTTACGGCTAACTATGGCTACACCTTC.

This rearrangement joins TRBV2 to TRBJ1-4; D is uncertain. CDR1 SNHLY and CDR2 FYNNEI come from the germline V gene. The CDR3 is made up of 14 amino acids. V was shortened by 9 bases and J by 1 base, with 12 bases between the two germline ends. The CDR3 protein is CARRGTRTNEKLFF. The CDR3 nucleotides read TGTGCCAGACGAGGTACCAGAACTAATGAAAAACTGTTTTTT.

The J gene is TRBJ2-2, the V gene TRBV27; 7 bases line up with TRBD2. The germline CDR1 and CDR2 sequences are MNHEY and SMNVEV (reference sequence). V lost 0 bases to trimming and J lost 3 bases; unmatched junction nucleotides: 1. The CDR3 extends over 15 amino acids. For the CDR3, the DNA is TGTGCCAGCAGTTTATCACGGGGGGACACCGGGGAGCTGTTTTTT. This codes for CASSLSRGDTGELFF.

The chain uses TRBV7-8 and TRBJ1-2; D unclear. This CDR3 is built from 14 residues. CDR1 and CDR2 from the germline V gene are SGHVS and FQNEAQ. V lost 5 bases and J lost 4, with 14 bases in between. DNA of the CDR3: TGTGCCAGCAGCCGGGCTTTCCCAGGCTATGGCTACACCTTC. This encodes CASSRAFPGYGYTF.

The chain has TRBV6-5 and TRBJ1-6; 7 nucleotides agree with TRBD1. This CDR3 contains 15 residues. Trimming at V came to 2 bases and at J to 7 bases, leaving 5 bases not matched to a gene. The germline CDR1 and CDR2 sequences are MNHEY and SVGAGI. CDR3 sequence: CASSYAGQKNSPLHF. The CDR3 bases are TGTGCCAGCAGTTACGCGGGACAGAAAAATTCACCCCTCCACTTT.

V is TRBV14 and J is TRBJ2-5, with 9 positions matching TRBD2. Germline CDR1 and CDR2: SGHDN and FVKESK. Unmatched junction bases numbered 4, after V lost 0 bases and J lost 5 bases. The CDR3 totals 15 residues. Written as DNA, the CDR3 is TGTGCCAGCAGCCAAGAGGGACTAGCTGGGGAGACCCAGTACTTC. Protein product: CASSQEGLAGETQYF.